This T cell receptor (beta chain) was found in a study of shared clonotypes between healthy human individuals. Whole-study results and caveats: Generation probabilities of non-shared clonotypes were lower (relative to those shared by all four donors).

About this clone: The antigen remains undetermined.

CD8 cells regarded as naive lacked CD45RO, were positively chosen for CCR7, and omitted terminally differentiated effector memory CD45RA+ cells. The donors were all Caucasian adults (living in Nashville, Tennessee). Repertoires were generated with immunoSEQ multiplex PCR, while TCRdb's copy carries only in-frame clones and drops some. This sample has roughly 2 million clones; about 95% occur once, and the top ten carry around 1.1%. CDR1 is SQVTM, CDR2 ANQGSEA, per germline. This CDR3 spans 14 amino acids. Between the trimmed V and J ends, which lost 4 bases and 4 bases, there was a span of 16 bases. The chain carries TRBV29-1 and TRBJ1-2; no definite D call. The sample taken for sequencing was naive CD8+ T cells sorted from blood. The source of this sequence is a man younger than 30 in good health. The CDR3 is CSVGAAIPIYGYTF. In DNA form, the CDR3 reads TGCAGCGTTGGAGCGGCCATACCCATCTATGGCTACACCTTC.